The 22 T cell receptor beta chains in this list originate from one sample, sequenced in a study. Each CDR3 protein gets one entry after TCRdb re-called the 5' RACE reads with MiXCR. The sample includes about 40,000 distinct CDR3 sequences, approximately 30% seen only once; the top ten take about 3.8%. Sequencing input: tumor-infiltrating memory CD4+ T cells sorted from the breast tumor. Subset denoted: memory CD4+ T cells, CD4+CD45RO+CD25-. These receptors originate from a female donor with breast cancer.

This clonotype is classed as medium-sized (0.01 to 0.1%). V usage is TRBV29-1 and J usage is TRBJ1-1, with D uncertain. CDR1 is SQVTM and CDR2 is ANQGSEA in the germline V gene. The CDR3 has 11 amino acids. V lost 3 bases and J 6 bases, leaving 8 bases between the germline ends. CDR3 DNA sequence: TGCAGCGTTGAGTTTATGTCTGAAGCTTTCTTT. It translates to CSVEFMSEAFF.

This clonotype was seen a few times. The chain recombines TRBV6-1 with TRBJ2-3; D not resolved. Germline lookup yields CDR1 MNHNS and CDR2 SASEGT. CDR3 length: 16 residues. V gave up 4 bases and J gave up 1 base, with 15 bases separating them. Here the CDR3 DNA reads TGTGCCAGCAGTGCCCCGGTTGCGGATCGCACAGATACGCAGTATTTT. The encoded protein is CASSAPVADRTDTQYF.

This clonotype was recorded a few times. The chain has TRBV4-1 and TRBJ2-1, with a possible D match to TRBD1 (6 bases). Germline lookup yields CDR1 MGHRA and CDR2 YSYEKL. V shed 0 bases and J shed 4 bases, with 7 bases lying between them. The CDR3 length is 14 residues. As DNA, the CDR3 is TGCGCCAGCAGCCAAGAAGGGGGATACAATGAGCAGTTCTTC. Its translation is CASSQEGGYNEQFF.

The chain combines TRBV29-1 with TRBJ2-7, with D possibly being TRBD2 (6 bases). Germline lookup yields CDR1 SQVTM and CDR2 ANQGSEA. This CDR3 has 14 residues. V lost 6 bases to trimming and J lost 2 bases, with 17 bases between them. The CDR3 nucleotides read TGCAGCGTGGCGCCGGGACTGACAACCTACGAGCAGTACTTC. It encodes CSVAPGLTTYEQYF.

Notes on this clonotype: At one end, the junction sequence differs from germline, possibly due to a read error. The V gene is TRBV7-7, the J gene TRBJ2-1, with 7 bases that match TRBD2. CDR1 is SSHAT and CDR2 is FNYEAQ in the germline V gene (reference sequence). The CDR3 is 14 residues long. This CDR3 is CASSLDAGEDEQFF. Here the CDR3 DNA reads TGTGCTAGCAGCTTAGATGCGGGGGAAGATGAGCAGTTCTTC.

This clonotype occurred many times. The CDR3: CSVDPGSGETQYF. Written as DNA, the CDR3 is TGCAGCGTTGATCCCGGGTCAGGGGAGACCCAGTACTTC. The chain recombines TRBV29-1 with TRBJ2-5; D possibly corresponds to TRBD1 (5 bases). Germline V gene lookup returns CDR1 SQVTM and CDR2 ANQGSEA. The ends were cut back, 3 bases at V and 5 bases at J, with 13 bases in the middle. The CDR3 has 13 residues.

This clonotype was recorded only once. A clone one base away is much larger, so this may be a read error. The rearrangement uses TRBV20-1 and TRBJ1-6, with a tentative D call TRBD1 (5 bases). Germline V CDR1 and CDR2: DFQATT, SNEGSKA (reference sequence). CDR3 length equals 15 residues. CDR3 in DNA: TGCAGAGCTAGAGATCGGACGGACATTGGGGGGACCCTCCACTTT. Encoded protein: CRARDRTDIGGTLHF.

This clonotype was counted once. The V gene is TRBV15, the J gene TRBJ2-1; tentatively, D is TRBD1 or TRBD2 (5 bases each). The length of the CDR3 is 15 residues. The germline V and J ends were trimmed by 0 bases and 10 bases, with 16 bases remaining between them. Germline assignment: CDR1 LNHNV and CDR2 YYDKDF (reference sequence). CDR3 in DNA: TGTGCCACCAGCAGAGATAGAGGGGAAGGGGTCGAGCAGTTCTTC. Protein: CATSRDRGEGVEQFF.

As for this clonotype: A much larger clone is a single base away; this may be a read error. The rearrangement uses TRBV29-1 and TRBJ1-1; 9 positions agree with TRBD1. The CDR3 sequence is 14 residues long. Germline V gene data show CDR1 as SQVTM and CDR2 as ANQGSEA. V lost 5 bases, J lost 3 bases, and 7 bases stayed unmatched. The CDR3 sequence: CSVLSRDRDTEAFF. The CDR3 bases are TGCAGCGTTCTGAGCCGGGACAGGGACACTGAAGCTTTCTTT. Combining the CDR3 with reference TRBV29-1 and TRBJ1-1 gives the whole variable domain SAVISQKPSRDICQRGTSLTIQCQVDSQVTMMFWYRQQPGQSLTLIATANQGSEATYESGFVIDKFPISRPNLTFSTLTVSNMSPEDSSIYLCSVLSRDRDTEAFFGQGTRLTVV.

J is TRBJ2-5 and V is TRBV30; a possible D gene is TRBD2 (5 bases). V was trimmed by 0 bases and J by 6 bases, leaving 11 bases between them. This CDR3 contains 13 residues. CDR1 is GTSNPN, CDR2 SVGIG, per germline (reference sequence). The CDR3 here is CAWSVLVGQTQYF. The CDR3, as DNA: TGTGCCTGGAGTGTACTAGTCGGGCAGACCCAGTACTTC.

The V call is TRBV7-2, the J call TRBJ1-6; 9 nucleotides line up with TRBD1. V lost 1 base, J lost 9 bases, and 4 bases stayed unmatched. Per germline, CDR1 SGHTA and CDR2 FQGNSA. The CDR3 is made up of 15 amino acids. As DNA, the CDR3 is TGTGCCAGCAGCTTAGGACAGGGGGGTGTTTCACCCCTCCACTTT. This encodes CASSLGQGGVSPLHF. Full variable domain (rest looked up from reference TRBV7-2 and TRBJ1-6): GAGVSQSPSNKVTEKGKDVELRCDPISGHTALYWYRQSLGQGLEFLIYFQGNSAPDKSGLPSDRFSAERTGGSVSTLTIQRTQQEDSAVYLCASSLGQGGVSPLHFGNGTRLTVT.

V usage is TRBV10-2 and J usage is TRBJ1-5; D unclear. V lost 2 bases, J lost 7 bases, and 9 bases lay in between. The CDR3 has 13 residues. Germline-derived CDR1 and CDR2 are WSHSY and SAAADI. The CDR3 region is CASSEAIRQPQHF. The CDR3 DNA is TGCGCCAGCAGTGAGGCAATAAGGCAGCCCCAGCATTTT.

This clonotype was counted at least ten times. The germline gene is not matched at one end of the junction; a read error may be the cause. This chain links TRBV4-2 with TRBJ1-5, with unresolved D. The CDR3 extends over 14 amino acids. Looked up from germline, CDR1 is LGHNA and CDR2 is YNFKEQ. The CDR3 loop is CASSHVGGNEPQHF. The CDR3 DNA reads as TGTGCCAGCAGCCACGTAGGCGGCAATGAGCCCCAGCATTTT.

The chain is built from TRBV29-1 and TRBJ2-7; 9 bases line up with TRBD1. CDR3 length: 13 residues. Germline CDR1 reads SQVTM; CDR2 reads ANQGSEA. The V segment lost 3 bases and the J segment 5 bases; nucleotides outside the gene matches: 5. The CDR3 nucleotides read TGCAGCGTTGAGGGACAGGGTTACCACGAGCAGTACTTC. This codes for CSVEGQGYHEQYF.

The chain joins TRBV12-3 or TRBV12-4 to TRBJ2-7; D uncertain. The V end lost 5 bases, the J end lost 7 bases, and 12 bases lay between the germline ends. This CDR3 is 12 amino acids long. The CDR3 DNA sequence: TGTGCCAGCAGTCCGACCCGCGTGGAGCAGTACTTC. It yields the protein CASSPTRVEQYF.

This clonotype showed up just a few times. The chain is built from TRBV4-3 and TRBJ2-7, with 8 bases lining up with TRBD2. Germline CDR1 LGHNA, CDR2 YSLEER. V lost 2 bases and J lost 1; bases outside the gene matches: 7. There are 16 residues in the CDR3. CDR3: CASSQSRIAGSYEQYF. The CDR3 nucleotides read TGCGCCAGCAGCCAATCGAGGATAGCGGGGTCCTACGAGCAGTACTTC.

The CDR3 loop reads CASSWTSGYEQYF. CDR3 bases: TGTGCCAGCAGTTGGACTAGCGGGTACGAGCAGTACTTC. The chain couples TRBV27 to TRBJ2-7; the match to TRBD2 covers 11 bases. Germline CDR1 and CDR2: MNHEY and SMNVEV (reference sequence). Trimming removed 4 bases from V and 4 bases from J; junction bases left unmatched: 0. The CDR3 spans 13 residues.

The CDR3 DNA sequence: TGTGCCAGCAGCCAAGACAAGCGGGGGGGCCTTGAGCAGTTCTTC. This sequence encodes CASSQDKRGGLEQFF. The chain employs TRBV3-1 and TRBJ2-1, with 10 bases identical to TRBD2. The trim removed 0 bases at V and 9 bases at J, leaving 5 bases unmatched. The CDR3 runs 15 residues. Germline CDR1 is LGHDT and CDR2 is YNNKEL (reference sequence).

Concerning this clonotype itself: The junction departs from germline at one end; a sequencing error may be responsible. This sequence joins TRBV5-6 and TRBJ1-5; possible D gene TRBD1, 5 bases. The germline V gene has CDR1 SGHDT and CDR2 YYEEEE. This CDR3 is built from 15 residues. The CDR3 nucleotides are TGTGCCAGCAGCTCGGGGCCTTATAGCAATCGGCCCCAGCATTTT. Translated: CASSSGPYSNRPQHF.

The chain carries TRBV12-3 or TRBV12-4 and TRBJ2-7; no clear D gene. CDR3 size: 12 residues. The V end was cut by 6 bases, the J end by 6 bases, with 12 bases between. The CDR3, as DNA: TGTGCCAGCAGACCACAAGTCGGCGAGCAGTACTTC. Translated: CASRPQVGEQYF.

In the case of this clonotype: The conserved closing phenylalanine or tryptophan is absent in this CDR3, likely reflecting a read error. The chain recombines TRBV4-2 with TRBJ2-1, with D possibly TRBD1 on 6 matching bases. The CDR3 has 15 amino acids. Germline-derived CDR1 and CDR2 are LGHNA and YNFKEQ. Trimming pared 1 base from V and 5 bases from J, leaving 12 bases between. The CDR3: CASSQGPRTDNEQFS. The CDR3 DNA follows: TGTGCCAGCAGCCAAGGCCCACGGACAGACAATGAGCAGTTCTCC.

The rearrangement joins TRBV10-2 to TRBJ1-5; no reliable D call. Trimming stripped 6 bases from V and 2 bases from J, with 5 bases between. The CDR3 has 12 residues. Germline loops: CDR1 WSHSY, CDR2 SAAADI. CDR3 loop: CASSVGNQPQHF. The CDR3 coding sequence is TGCGCCAGCAGCGTAGGCAATCAGCCCCAGCATTTT.